The source of this T cell receptor beta chain is a study of cytomegalovirus exposure and HLA in healthy donors. Whole-study results and caveats: CMV antigen specificity of three CMV-associated chains was confirmed in vitro. In presence/absence analyses, roughly uniform sequencing depth across donors was assumed.

This CDR3 spans 15 amino acids. Trimming shortened V by 1 base and J by 6 bases, and 11 bases separated the two germline ends. Looked up from germline, CDR1 is SGDLS and CDR2 is YYNGEE. Concerning this clone itself: Antigen specificity is unknown.

PCR used 60 Vbeta primers and 13 Jbeta primers. Here immunoSEQ multiplex PCR was the method, and the copy in TCRdb shows in-frame clones only, minus some. The sample holds 240,000 or so clones, around 80% seen once. The clonotype comes from a woman aged 40 to 55 in good health and CMV-seropositive. The V gene is TRBV9, the J gene TRBJ1-6; a weak D match, TRBD1 (6 bases). The sequencing sample was made of PBMCs. The CDR3 loop reads CASSVNQGSNSPLHF. For the CDR3, the DNA is TGTGCCAGCAGCGTAAATCAGGGGAGTAATTCACCCCTCCACTTT.